The rows below give T cell receptor beta chains drawn from one sample of a study of cytomegalovirus exposure and HLA in healthy donors. Generated by immunoSEQ multiplex PCR, the TCRdb table keeps only in-frame clones and is missing some. The sample lists more than 95,000 clones; about four fifths were seen once. What was sequenced was PBMCs. Receptor source: a young woman in good health and CMV-seronegative. Each CDR3 is given with its conserved first and last residue. Fields, in order: V gene, clone size, D gene, J gene, CDR3 DNA, CDR3 protein. A D gene is named only where the DNA matches it firmly. Not all rows give a size; the values are once, few, many and, for expanded clones, a class.

V gene: TRBV2; clone size: .; D gene: TRBD1; J gene: TRBJ1-6; CDR3 DNA: TGTGCCAGCAGTGAAGGGCAGGGGGCTTCACCCCTCCACTTT; CDR3 protein: CASSEGQGASPLHF
V gene: TRBV18; clone size: many; D gene: TRBD1; J gene: TRBJ1-1; CDR3 DNA: TGTGCCAGCTCAAAATCGGGACAGATTAACACTGAAGCTTTCTTT; CDR3 protein: CASSKSGQINTEAFF
V gene: TRBV30; clone size: .; D gene: .; J gene: TRBJ1-4; CDR3 DNA: TGTGCCTGGAGTCGAGGGACAAATGGCGAAAAACTGTTTTTT; CDR3 protein: CAWSRGTNGEKLFF
V gene: TRBV11-3; clone size: .; D gene: .; J gene: TRBJ1-2; CDR3 DNA: TGTGCCAGCAGCCATTTGCAGGGGAATACGATCTATGGCTACACCTTC; CDR3 protein: CASSHLQGNTIYGYTF
V gene: TRBV5-4; clone size: .; D gene: TRBD1; J gene: TRBJ2-1; CDR3 DNA: TGTGCCAGCAGGGGGACAGGGGGCATGGGAATTGAGCAGTTCTTC; CDR3 protein: CASRGTGGMGIEQFF
V gene: TRBV7-9; clone size: .; D gene: .; J gene: TRBJ2-1; CDR3 DNA: TGTGCCAGCAGCCTATCCGCCAGTCAGGGTTACAATGAGCAGTTCTTC; CDR3 protein: CASSLSASQGYNEQFF
V gene: TRBV2; clone size: .; D gene: .; J gene: TRBJ1-5; CDR3 DNA: TGTGCCAGCAGTTGGCAGGGATTAGATAGCAATCAGCCCCAGCATTTT; CDR3 protein: CASSWQGLDSNQPQHF
V gene: TRBV6-1; clone size: .; D gene: .; J gene: TRBJ1-6; CDR3 DNA: TGTGCCAGCAGTGACATACCGGGACATCCACCGAGCTCCTATAATTCACCCCTCCACTTT; CDR3 protein: CASSDIPGHPPSSYNSPLHF
V gene: TRBV30; clone size: .; D gene: TRBD1; J gene: TRBJ1-6; CDR3 DNA: TGTGCCTGGAGGACAGGGGATAATTCACCCCTCCACTTT; CDR3 protein: CAWRTGDNSPLHF
V gene: TRBV5-6; clone size: .; D gene: TRBD1; J gene: TRBJ2-5; CDR3 DNA: TGTGCCAGCAGCTCTACTATGACGTTGGACAGGGAAGAGACCCAGTACTTC; CDR3 protein: CASSSTMTLDREETQYF
V gene: TRBV6-1; clone size: few; D gene: TRBD1; J gene: TRBJ1-6; CDR3 DNA: TGTGCCAGCAGTGTACGGACAGGGTGGTCCTATAATTCACCCCTCCACTTT; CDR3 protein: CASSVRTGWSYNSPLHF
V gene: TRBV5-1; clone size: .; D gene: .; J gene: TRBJ1-1; CDR3 DNA: TGCGCCAGCAGCTTTCAGGGGCACACTGAAGCTTTCTTT; CDR3 protein: CASSFQGHTEAFF
V gene: TRBV7-8; clone size: .; D gene: TRBD1; J gene: TRBJ1-2; CDR3 DNA: TGTGCCAGCAGCCTCAGACAGGGGTCCCTTTCCTATGGCTACACCTTC; CDR3 protein: CASSLRQGSLSYGYTF
V gene: TRBV29-1; clone size: .; D gene: .; J gene: TRBJ2-3; CDR3 DNA: TGCAGCTTGTGCCCTGTGGGAGTGAATACGCAGTATTTT; CDR3 protein: CSLCPVGVNTQYF
V gene: TRBV2; clone size: .; D gene: TRBD1; J gene: TRBJ1-1; CDR3 DNA: TGTGCCAGCAGACCCGGACAGGCGGGGAGTCGGGCTTTCTTT; CDR3 protein: CASRPGQAGSRAFF